This passage covers 17 T cell receptor beta chains from one sample sequenced in a study of blood T cell repertoires in COVID-19. Assay: immunoSEQ multiplex PCR; the TCRdb copy retains only in-frame clones and omits some. The table records 120,000 to 150,000 clones, roughly 84% of them present only once. Material for sequencing was peripheral blood. These receptor sequences come from a human donor in a cohort sampled during active COVID-19.

This clone turned up a few times. The chain has TRBV28 and TRBJ2-7, with D maybe TRBD2 (5 bases). The CDR3 contains 14 residues. Deletions cut 5 bases from V and 2 bases from J, with 13 bases between. The germline CDR1 and CDR2 sequences are MDHEN and SYDVKM. CDR3 residues: CASSEGYGPYEQYF. CDR3 in DNA: TGTGCCAGCAGTGAGGGTTACGGTCCCTACGAGCAGTACTTC.

The table lists this clone with a count of one. CDR3 protein: CASSQPRQRSTDTQYF. DNA of the CDR3: TGCGCCAGCAGCCAACCCCGACAGAGGAGCACAGATACGCAGTATTTT. The chain carries TRBV4-1 and TRBJ2-3; D may be TRBD1 (5 bases). This CDR3 region has 16 residues. Germline-derived CDR1 and CDR2 are MGHRA and YSYEKL. With 2 bases removed from V and 0 bases from J, the gap between germline ends came to 12 bases.

This chain links TRBV2 with TRBJ1-5; 7 bases fit TRBD1. Germline CDR1 reads SNHLY; CDR2 reads FYNNEI. This CDR3 has 15 residues. Trimming removed 2 bases from V and 3 bases from J; junction bases left unmatched: 4. The CDR3, as DNA: TGTGCCAGCAGTGAAAGACAGGGCTTCAATCAGCCCCAGCATTTT. As protein: CASSERQGFNQPQHF.

V and J are TRBV28 and TRBJ2-1; TRBD2 might be the D (6 bases). Germline-derived CDR1 and CDR2 are MDHEN and SYDVKM. V dropped 5 bases and J dropped 7 bases, with 21 bases sitting between them. CDR3 length: 16 amino acids. As DNA, the CDR3 is TGTGCCAGCAGTCCCGGGACTCCCATCTTGGAAAATGAGCAGTTCTTC. Translated: CASSPGTPILENEQFF. Together with reference TRBV28 and TRBJ2-1, the CDR3 gives the full variable domain: DVKVTQSSRYLVKRTGEKVFLECVQDMDHENMFWYRQDPGLGLRLIYFSYDVKMKEKGDIPEGYSVSREKKERFSLILESASTNQTSMYLCASSPGTPILENEQFFGPGTRLTVL.

The rearrangement joins TRBV6-6 to TRBJ1-2, with D possibly being TRBD1 (6 bases). The CDR3 runs to 14 residues. Trimming pared 11 bases from V and 3 bases from J, leaving 19 bases between. CDR1 is MNHNY, CDR2 SVGAGI, per germline (reference sequence). In DNA form, the CDR3 reads TGTGCCGCCAAAAAACGGGGGGCGGACTATGGCTACACCTTC. This gives the protein CAAKKRGADYGYTF.

The chain uses TRBV19 and TRBJ2-7; perhaps TRBD1 as D (6 bases). CDR3 size: 13 residues. The V and J ends lost 3 bases and 3 bases respectively, with 9 bases between them. Germline-derived CDR1 and CDR2 are LNHDA and SQIVND (reference sequence). The CDR3 DNA reads TGTGCCAGTAGTATTTCGACAGGCTACGAGCAGTACGTC. It translates to CASSISTGYEQYV.

This clone is a singleton in its sample. The CDR3 loop is CASSPRDRGSDTQYF. The DNA for the CDR3 is TGTGCCAGCAGCCCAAGGGACAGGGGGTCAGATACGCAGTATTTT. This rearrangement joins TRBV14 to TRBJ2-3; 11 bases map to TRBD1. CDR1 and CDR2 from the germline V gene are SGHDN and FVKESK. Germline trimming cut 4 bases from V and 4 bases from J; bases unmatched to any gene: 4. The CDR3 contains 15 residues.

This clone was picked up a small number of times. This sequence joins TRBV7-3 and TRBJ1-6, with 9 bases aligning to TRBD1. Germline CDR1 reads SGHTA; CDR2 reads FQGTGA. This CDR3 spans 15 amino acids. The V segment lost 4 bases and the J segment 10 bases; nucleotides outside the gene matches: 8. CDR3 nucleotide sequence: TGTGCCAGCAGCTCGGGACAGGGCGGACGGTCACCCCTCCACTTT. Amino acid sequence: CASSSGQGGRSPLHF.

This chain connects TRBV2 to TRBJ2-3; TRBD2 matches at 8 bases. The CDR3 runs 14 residues. Trimming at V came to 6 bases and at J to 4 bases, leaving 6 bases not matched to a gene. The germline V gene encodes CDR1 SNHLY and CDR2 FYNNEI. CDR3 in amino acids: CASRRGVGADTQYF. CDR3 DNA: TGTGCCAGCAGGCGGGGGGTTGGGGCAGATACGCAGTATTTT.

The V call is TRBV6-2 or TRBV6-3, the J call TRBJ2-4; 8 bases fit TRBD2. This CDR3 has 16 amino acids. The V and J ends lost 2 bases and 1 base, in that order; junction bases with no gene match: 4. Germline loops: CDR1 MNHEY, CDR2 SVGEGT. The CDR3 nucleotides read TGTGCCAGCAGTTACGGTGGCGGGGGGGCCAAAAACATTCAGTACTTC. Translating it yields CASSYGGGGAKNIQYF.

DNA of the CDR3: TGTGCCATCAGGTCCGGGACTAGCGGGAGTGCGGAGACCCAGTACTTC. Translated: CAIRSGTSGSAETQYF. This chain uses TRBV10-3 with TRBJ2-5, with 14 bases lining up with TRBD2. With 6 bases clipped from V and 5 bases from J, the junction kept 8 bases outside the gene matches. Germline lookup yields CDR1 ENHRY and CDR2 SYGVKD. The CDR3 extends over 16 amino acids.

This clone is a singleton in its sample. The V and J genes are TRBV2 and TRBJ2-2; 7 bases map to TRBD1. The ends lost 3 bases at V and 4 bases at J; junction bases unmatched: 5. CDR1 is SNHLY and CDR2 is FYNNEI in the germline V gene. This CDR3 spans 15 amino acids. In DNA, the CDR3 is TGTGCCAGCAGTGACCCCGGGACAGTCACCGGGGAGCTGTTTTTT. Residues: CASSDPGTVTGELFF.

The chain links TRBV27 to TRBJ1-2, with 7 positions matching TRBD1. Germline CDR1 and CDR2: MNHEY and SMNVEV (reference sequence). This CDR3 is built from 16 residues. After removal of 5 bases from V and 2 bases from J, the junction contained 11 bases not matched to a gene. The CDR3 DNA follows: TGTGCCAGCAGTCCTCGACAGGGACGGGGCAACTATGGCTACACCTTC. Protein product: CASSPRQGRGNYGYTF.

Only one count was recorded for this clone. The same CDR3 can be traced to other DNA sequences in this sample. The gene calls are TRBV5-1 and TRBJ1-1; D is unclear. The germline CDR1 and CDR2 sequences are SGHRS and YFSETQ. The V end lost 0 bases, the J end lost 7 bases, and 4 bases lay between the germline ends. There are 11 residues in the CDR3. This chain's CDR3 is CASSLDSEAFF. The CDR3 DNA follows: TGCGCCAGCAGCTTGGACAGTGAAGCTTTCTTT.

This clone was counted a few times. The chain uses TRBV28 and TRBJ2-3; 11 bases fit TRBD2. V trimming: 6 bases; J trimming: 5 bases; junction bases outside the gene matches: 13. The CDR3 is 17 amino acids. Germline loops: CDR1 MDHEN, CDR2 SYDVKM. The CDR3 sequence: CASSFPLTSGKGDTQYF. The CDR3 DNA is TGTGCCAGCAGCTTCCCCTTGACTAGCGGGAAGGGAGATACGCAGTATTTT. Full variable domain (remainder filled in from reference TRBV28 and TRBJ2-3): DVKVTQSSRYLVKRTGEKVFLECVQDMDHENMFWYRQDPGLGLRLIYFSYDVKMKEKGDIPEGYSVSREKKERFSLILESASTNQTSMYLCASSFPLTSGKGDTQYFGPGTRLTVL.

This clone is labeled medium-sized (0.01 to 0.1%). The chain joins TRBV4-1 to TRBJ1-2; D gene ambiguous. The CDR3 length is 17 residues. Trimming removed 3 bases at V and 3 bases at J, with 20 bases between. Germline-derived CDR1 and CDR2 are MGHRA and YSYEKL. This CDR3 is CASSHSPDLTWDYGYTF. The CDR3 DNA sequence: TGCGCCAGCAGCCATTCTCCAGACTTAACTTGGGACTATGGCTACACCTTC.

The rearrangement joins TRBV27 to TRBJ1-5, with 7 nucleotides matching TRBD1. In germline, CDR1 is MNHEY, CDR2 SMNVEV (reference sequence). The CDR3 totals 15 residues. J lost 3 bases, V lost 5 bases, and 7 bases had no gene match. CDR3: CASSPRDRPNQPQHF. The CDR3, as DNA: TGTGCCAGCAGTCCCCGGGACAGACCCAATCAGCCCCAGCATTTT.